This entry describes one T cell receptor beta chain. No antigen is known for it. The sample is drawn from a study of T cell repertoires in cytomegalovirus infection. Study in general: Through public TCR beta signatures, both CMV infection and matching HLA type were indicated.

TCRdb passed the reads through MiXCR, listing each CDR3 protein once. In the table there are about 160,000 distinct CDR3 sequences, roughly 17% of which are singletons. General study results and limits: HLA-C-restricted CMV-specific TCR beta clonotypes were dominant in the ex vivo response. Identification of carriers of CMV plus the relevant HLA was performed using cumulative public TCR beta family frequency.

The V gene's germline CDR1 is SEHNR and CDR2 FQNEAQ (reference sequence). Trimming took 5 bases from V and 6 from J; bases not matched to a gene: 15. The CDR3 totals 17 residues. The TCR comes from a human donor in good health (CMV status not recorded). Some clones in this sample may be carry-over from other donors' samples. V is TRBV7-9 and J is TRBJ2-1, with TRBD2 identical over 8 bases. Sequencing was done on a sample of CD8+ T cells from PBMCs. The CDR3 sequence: CASSPSGGGTPPNEQFF. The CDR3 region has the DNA TGTGCCAGCAGCCCGTCGGGCGGGGGGACTCCCCCCAATGAGCAGTTCTTC.